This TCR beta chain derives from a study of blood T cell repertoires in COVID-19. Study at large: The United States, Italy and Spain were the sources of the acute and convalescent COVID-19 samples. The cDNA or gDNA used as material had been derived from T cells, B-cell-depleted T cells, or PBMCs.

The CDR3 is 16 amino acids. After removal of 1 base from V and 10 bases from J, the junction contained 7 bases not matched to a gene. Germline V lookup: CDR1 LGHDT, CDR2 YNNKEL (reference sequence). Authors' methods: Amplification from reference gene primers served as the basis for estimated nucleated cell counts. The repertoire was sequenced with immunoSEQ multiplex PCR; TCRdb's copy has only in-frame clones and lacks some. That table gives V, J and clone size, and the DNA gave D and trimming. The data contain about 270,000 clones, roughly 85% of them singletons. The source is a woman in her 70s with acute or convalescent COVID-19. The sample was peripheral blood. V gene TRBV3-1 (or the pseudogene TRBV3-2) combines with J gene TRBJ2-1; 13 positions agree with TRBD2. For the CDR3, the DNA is TGTGCCAGCAGCCAAGGAGGACTAGCGGGGGCCCGCGAGCAGTTCTTC. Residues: CASSQGGLAGAREQFF.